This T cell receptor beta chain was recovered during a study of shared clonotypes between healthy human individuals. Study-wide context: Each donor had three CD4 naive, three CD4 memory, two CD8 naive and one CD8 memory plate.

Regarding this clone: Antigen unknown.

CDR1 is GTSNPN and CDR2 is SVGIG in the germline V gene (reference sequence). The CDR3 spans 13 residues. With 0 bases removed from V and 4 bases from J, the gap between germline ends came to 9 bases. Study-level results: In the sorted subsets, rarefaction showed sequencing was incomplete despite large depth. Enrolling few donors narrowed the genetic and exposure-history diversity that was represented.

Replicate PCRs run on sorted subsets employed about 220 ng DNA, some 33,000 T cell genomes. Assay: immunoSEQ multiplex PCR; the TCRdb copy retains only in-frame clones and omits some. The sample includes about 960,000 clones, 70% to 85% of them seen just once. The clonotype comes from a man between 18 and 35 years old in good health. This chain uses TRBV30 with TRBJ1-1; D uncertain. The source material was memory CD4+ T cells sorted from blood. Subset denoted: CD45RA-negative fraction. The CDR3 reads CAWSVSGSTEAFF. In nucleotides, the CDR3 is TGTGCCTGGAGTGTAAGTGGGAGCACTGAAGCTTTCTTT.